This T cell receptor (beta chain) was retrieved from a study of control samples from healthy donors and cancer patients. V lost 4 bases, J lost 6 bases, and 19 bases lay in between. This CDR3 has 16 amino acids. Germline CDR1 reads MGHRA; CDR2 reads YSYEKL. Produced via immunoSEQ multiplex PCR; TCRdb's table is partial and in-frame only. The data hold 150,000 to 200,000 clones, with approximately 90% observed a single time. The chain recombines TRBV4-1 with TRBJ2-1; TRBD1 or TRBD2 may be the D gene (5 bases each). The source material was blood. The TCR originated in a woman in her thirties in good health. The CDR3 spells CASSPAGASAINEQFF. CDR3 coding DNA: TGCGCCAGCAGCCCGGCCGGGGCTTCGGCGATCAATGAGCAGTTCTTC.